The text below deals with one T cell receptor beta chain. The antigen it binds to is not known. The germline gene is not matched at one end of the junction; a read error may be the cause. This sample was included in a study of blood T cells in healthy people across ages (dated by TCRdb to about 2015). Background for the entire study: Template switching captured roughly one uniquely barcoded TCR beta cDNA molecule per two T cells in model experiments. Age-related changes in TCR beta repertoire diversity were measured in the study by deep sequencing normalized with unique cDNA molecular identifiers. Four age groups were formed from the donors: young (average approximately 16 years), middle-aged (approximately 40), aged (approximately 60) and long-lived (around 82). The study analyzed two additional independent replicas of 1 million unique cDNA reads from the same blood draw for two donors, one aged 18 to 30 and one aged 80 or older. To avoid experimental bias, donors of different ages were distributed randomly across sequencing lanes.

Findings and caveats that apply to the study as a whole: Because profiling used bulk unsorted PBMCs, naive and antigen-experienced compartments could not be compared conclusively. As age increased, observed TCR beta diversity per million T cells dropped in a roughly linear way, and a significant reduction was already evident by age about 40. Because donor CMV infection status was unknown, age-related changes in expanded clonotypes were potentially confounded. Estimates of total diversity from one million sequenced T cells were regarded as lower bounds and underestimates. Compared with the aged group, the long-lived group had more naive CD4+ T cells, fewer expanded clones and increased TCR diversity, a pattern suggesting age selection. The percentage of naive T cells measured by flow cytometry correlated strongly with observed TCR beta diversity.

Donors were roughly 40 systemically healthy Caucasian individuals from Russia aged roughly 6 to 90 years. About 10 milliliters of peripheral blood were drawn from each donor into EDTA-treated Vacutainer tubes. Ficoll-Paque density-gradient centrifugation was used to isolate PBMCs, with at least 6.5 million per sample. Total RNA was extracted from PBMCs with Trizol reagent, with at least 5 micrograms obtained per sample. The percentages of naive CD45RAhigh/CD27high T cells were determined by flow cytometry on a PBMC aliquot from every donor. The library was built by means of 5' RACE. TCRdb lists the instrument as Illumina HiSeq 2500. A second PCR of roughly 7 to 11 cycles was performed with a sample-barcoded 5' primer and a J-beta primer mix. A unique molecular identifier was introduced onto each TCR beta cDNA molecule by a template-switch 5' adaptor carrying 12 random nucleotides. Each sample yielded at least 2.5 million CDR3-containing paired-end reads. First-strand cDNA synthesis was performed from all RNA using the Mint cDNA synthesis kit, with priming by a TRBC-specific oligonucleotide. All cDNA was treated with uracil-DNA glycosylase and then went through a first 18-cycle PCR with the universal primers M1SS and BC2_uni_R. The study's own analysis went as follows. For normalization, 1 million high-quality reads were randomly selected from each sample, with every read carrying a distinct molecular identifier. Instead of being binned into consensus sequences, reads that shared molecular identifiers were thrown out. MiTCR, run with a Q25 quality threshold and the strictest error-elimination algorithm, handled CDR3 identification, clonotype clustering and error correction. Lower-bound total TCR beta diversity was estimated with a nonparametric unseen species model using Euler transformation. Through fastp at Q25 and MiXCR, TCRdb rebuilt clones from the public reads, retaining in-frame beta chains. Rows are unified per CDR3 protein, each entry keeping the most common DNA and genes. The V and J calls shown here were made by TCRdb, not taken from the authors' results. For this sample the table gives hundreds of thousands of distinct CDR3 sequences, of which 22% were detected only once. 20% to 25% of the sample goes to the ten largest clones.

Reading from cysteine to phenylalanine, the CDR3 counts 13 amino acids. This entry keeps only the CDR3 DNA: 39 bases, framed from base 1. From a lookup of the germline V gene, CDR1 and CDR2 are MNHEY and SVGEGT. The sequence was collected from a man in his 70s in good health. The chain links TRBV6-2 or TRBV6-3 with TRBJ2-1; the D segment could be TRBD1, given 5 matching bases. The material sequenced was blood. The CDR3 sequence is CANSNNRNNEQFF. The DNA reads TGTGCCAACAGTAACAACAGGAACAATGAGCAGTTCTTC.